These 14 T cell receptor beta chains were sequenced from one sample in a study of human T cells and chemical hapten exposure. MiXCR was run by TCRdb on the RACE reads, yielding one entry per CDR3 protein. The sample has 84,000 or so distinct CDR3 sequences, roughly 10% seen once. Stated time point: patch test 1, 2 weeks after DPC sensitization. Indicated treatment: therapeutic diphenylcyclopropenone sensitization with weekly scalp DPC. The source material was whole blood, sampled in connection with sensitization to the hapten diphenylcyclopropenone (DPC). These receptors were taken from a man aged 35 to 55 with alopecia areata. Some clones in this sample may be carry-over from other donors' samples.

This clonotype was seen repeatedly, ten times or more. The V and J genes are TRBV4-2 and TRBJ2-7, with 9 bases lining up with TRBD1. With 1 base clipped from V and 5 bases from J, the junction kept 6 bases outside the gene matches. This CDR3 is built from 15 residues. Germline V gene data show CDR1 as LGHNA and CDR2 as YNFKEQ. CDR3 in amino acids: CASSQVKDRGDEQYF. CDR3 coding DNA: TGTGCCAGCAGCCAAGTAAAGGACAGGGGTGACGAGCAGTACTTC.

This clonotype has a count of ten or more. The chain employs TRBV12-3 or TRBV12-4 and TRBJ2-3, with D unclear. There are 15 residues in the CDR3. The V and J ends lost 2 bases and 0 bases respectively, with 9 bases between them. The CDR3 loop is CASSLFVSSTDTQYF. CDR3 bases: TGTGCCAGCAGTTTATTTGTGTCTAGCACAGATACGCAGTATTTT.

This chain's CDR3 is CASSRATGGPTQYF. The CDR3 DNA is TGTGCCAGCAGCCGAGCCACAGGGGGTCCTACGCAGTATTTT. The chain joins TRBV14 to TRBJ2-3; TRBD1 agrees at 8 bases. This CDR3 is built from 14 residues. CDR1 is SGHDN and CDR2 is FVKESK in the germline V gene. V trimming: 4 bases; J trimming: 8 bases; junction bases outside the gene matches: 8.

There are a few counts of this clonotype. The junction departs from germline at one end; a sequencing error may be responsible. The genes are TRBV14 and TRBJ2-5; perhaps TRBD1 as D (6 bases). The CDR3 consists of 14 residues. Germline assignment: CDR1 SGHDN and CDR2 FVKESK. The CDR3 DNA reads TGTGCCAGCAGCCAAAGGACAGCAAGAGAGGCCCAGTACTTC. It encodes CASSQRTAREAQYF.

This clonotype was picked up a small number of times. The chain couples TRBV20-1 to TRBJ2-3; 11 bases are a match to TRBD2. This CDR3 has 15 residues. Germline CDR1 reads DFQATT; CDR2 reads SNEGSKA (reference sequence). V gave up 5 bases and J gave up 4 bases; unmatched junction bases: 8. Here the CDR3 reads CSAPTSGKESDTQYF. CDR3 sequence (DNA): TGCAGTGCTCCGACTAGCGGGAAGGAATCAGATACGCAGTATTTT.

This clonotype has only a few counts. The V and J genes are TRBV6-2 or TRBV6-3 and TRBJ2-1; 10 nucleotides align to TRBD1. V lost 7 bases, J lost 14 bases, and 8 bases stayed unmatched. CDR1 is MNHEY and CDR2 is SVGEGT in the germline V gene. The CDR3 is 12 amino acids. CDR3 DNA: TGTGCCAGCAAACCGCGAGGGACAGGGGAGTTCTTC. Its translation: CASKPRGTGEFF.

The chain couples TRBV30 to TRBJ1-5; no reliable D call. There are 13 residues in the CDR3. From germline, CDR1 is GTSNPN and CDR2 SVGIG (reference sequence). V lost 2 bases and J 5 bases, leaving 10 bases between the germline ends. CDR3 sequence: CAWSSWSDQPQHF. The CDR3 coding sequence is TGTGCCTGGAGTAGCTGGTCCGATCAGCCCCAGCATTTT.

The chain has TRBV28 and TRBJ2-7, with D unclear. The ends were cut back, 8 bases at V and 4 bases at J, with 9 bases in the middle. The CDR3 sequence is 11 residues long. Germline lookup yields CDR1 MDHEN and CDR2 SYDVKM. The chain's CDR3 is CASREEYEQYF. For the CDR3, the DNA is TGTGCCAGCCGAGAGGAGTACGAGCAGTACTTC.

The rearrangement links TRBV7-2 to TRBJ2-1; TRBD2 is a possible D gene (7 bases). CDR3 length: 16 residues. V shed 6 bases and J shed 0 bases, with 15 bases lying between them. CDR1 is SGHTA, CDR2 FQGNSA, per germline. The CDR3 region is CASSPRGGFSYNEQFF. In DNA, the CDR3 is TGTGCCAGCAGTCCGAGGGGGGGGTTCTCCTACAATGAGCAGTTCTTC. Complete variable domain (other parts from reference TRBV7-2 and TRBJ2-1): GAGVSQSPSNKVTEKGKDVELRCDPISGHTALYWYRQSLGQGLEFLIYFQGNSAPDKSGLPSDRFSAERTGGSVSTLTIQRTQQEDSAVYLCASSPRGGFSYNEQFFGPGTRLTVL.

The chain joins TRBV5-1 to TRBJ2-3; no reliable D call. CDR1 is SGHRS, CDR2 YFSETQ, per germline. The CDR3 loop spans 13 amino acids. Between the trimmed V and J ends, which lost 3 bases and 0 bases, there was a span of 5 bases. CDR3 loop: CASSSLSTDTQYF. For the CDR3, the DNA is TGCGCCAGCAGCTCATTGAGCACAGATACGCAGTATTTT.

The J gene is TRBJ1-6, the V gene TRBV20-1; D not certain. The germline V gene encodes CDR1 DFQATT and CDR2 SNEGSKA (reference sequence). This CDR3 has 14 residues. The V gene lost 3 bases and the J gene lost 5 bases, with 11 bases spanning the gap. The DNA for the CDR3 is TGCAGTGCTAGTAATGGAGCGGATAATTCACCCCTCCACTTT. It is translated as CSASNGADNSPLHF.

The chain joins TRBV12-3 or TRBV12-4 to TRBJ2-7; tentatively, D is TRBD2 (5 bases). V lost 5 bases to trimming and J lost 5 bases, with 13 bases between them. The CDR3 consists of 13 residues. The CDR3: CASSGLAGDEQYF. In DNA form, the CDR3 reads TGTGCCAGCAGTGGACTGGCCGGGGACGAGCAGTACTTC.

The chain joins TRBV15 to TRBJ2-7; TRBD2 matches 7 bases. Trimming cost V 0 bases and J 1 base; bases outside gene matches: 3. This CDR3 comprises 15 residues. Per the germline V gene, CDR1 is LNHNV and CDR2 is YYDKDF (reference sequence). CDR3 coding DNA: TGTGCCACCAGCAGAGATCTAGCGGAATCCTACGAGCAGTACTTC. It yields the protein CATSRDLAESYEQYF.

The chain links TRBV27 to TRBJ2-1; 12 bases agree with TRBD2. This CDR3 region has 15 residues. Germline V gene lookup returns CDR1 MNHEY and CDR2 SMNVEV (reference sequence). The J segment lost 8 bases and the V segment lost 5 bases, leaving 7 bases of the junction unmatched. The CDR3 DNA follows: TGTGCCAGCAGTATGACTAGCGGGAGTGGTCATGAGCAGTTCTTC. It specifies CASSMTSGSGHEQFF.